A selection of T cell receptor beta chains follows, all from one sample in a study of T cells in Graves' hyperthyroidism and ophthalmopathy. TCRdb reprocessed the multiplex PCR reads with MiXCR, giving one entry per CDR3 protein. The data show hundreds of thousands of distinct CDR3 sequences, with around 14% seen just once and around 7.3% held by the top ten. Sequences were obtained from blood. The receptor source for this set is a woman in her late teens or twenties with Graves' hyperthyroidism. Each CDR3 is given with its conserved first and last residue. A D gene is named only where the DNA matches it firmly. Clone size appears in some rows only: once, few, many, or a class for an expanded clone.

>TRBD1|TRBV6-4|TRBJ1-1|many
TGTGCCAGCAGGCCGGACAGGGCTAGCACTGAAGCTTTCTTT
CASRPDRASTEAFF
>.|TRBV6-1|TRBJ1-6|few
TGTGCCAGCAGTTATCAGGGCCTAAGCTCCTATAATTCACCCCTCCACTTT
CASSYQGLSSYNSPLHF
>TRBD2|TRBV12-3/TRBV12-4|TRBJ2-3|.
TGTGCCAGCAGTCCACTAGCGGGGGGGCAATCAGATACGCAGTATTTT
CASSPLAGGQSDTQYF
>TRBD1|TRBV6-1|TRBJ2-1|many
TGTGCCAGTAAACCTCGACAGGGGGCCTACAATGAGCAGTTCTTC
CASKPRQGAYNEQFF
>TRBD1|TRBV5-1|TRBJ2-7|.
TGCGCCAGTGGACAGGGGGGATCCTACGAGCAGTACTTC
CASGQGGSYEQYF
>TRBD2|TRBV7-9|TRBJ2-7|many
TGTGCCAGCAGCGGCGCCCTAGCGGGAAACTACGAGCAGTACTTC
CASSGALAGNYEQYF
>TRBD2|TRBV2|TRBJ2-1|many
TGTGCCCTAGGACTAGCGGGAGTAAGCGAGCAGTTCTTC
CALGLAGVSEQFF
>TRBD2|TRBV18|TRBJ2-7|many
TGTGCCAGCTCACGTAACCCGGGACTAGCGGGAGGGCCCTACGAGCAGTACTTC
CASSRNPGLAGGPYEQYF
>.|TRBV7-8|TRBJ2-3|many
TGTGCCAGCAGCTTCTGGCCCGGGGGCACAGATACGCAGTATTTT
CASSFWPGGTDTQYF
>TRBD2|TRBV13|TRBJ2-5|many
TGTGCCAGCAGCTCCGGGACTAGCGGGGTCGGTCAGTACTTC
CASSSGTSGVGQYF
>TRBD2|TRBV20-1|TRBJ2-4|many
TGCAGTGCTAGACCCGGCGGACTAGCGGATGCCAAAAACATTCAGTACTTC
CSARPGGLADAKNIQYF
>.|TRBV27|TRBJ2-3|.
TGTGCCAGCAGTTTAGGTTGGCTAGCGACGGATACGCAGTATTTT
CASSLGWLATDTQYF
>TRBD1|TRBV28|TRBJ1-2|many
TGTGCCAGCGGGACAGGGGCCGGCTATGGCTACACCTTC
CASGTGAGYGYTF
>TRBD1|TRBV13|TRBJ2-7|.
TGCGCCAGCAGCGTCCGGGACAGCCTCTCCTACGAGCAGTACTTC
CASSVRDSLSYEQYF
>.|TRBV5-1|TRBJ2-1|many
TGCGCCAGCAGCTCGGCCAATGAGCAGTTCTTC
CASSSANEQFF
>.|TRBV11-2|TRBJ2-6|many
TGTGCCAGCAGCTTAGATCGAGGGGCTGGCAACGTCCTGACTTTC
CASSLDRGAGNVLTF
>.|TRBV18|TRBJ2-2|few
TGTGCCAGCTCACCACGCGGAGCCACCGGGGAGCTGTTTTTT
CASSPRGATGELFF
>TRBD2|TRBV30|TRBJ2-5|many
TGTGCCTGGAGTAAGCTTACTAGCGGGAGGACTTACCAAGAGACCCAGTACTTC
CAWSKLTSGRTYQETQYF
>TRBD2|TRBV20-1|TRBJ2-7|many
TGCAGTGCTAGAGAGGGCAGCGGGGGGGACTACGAGCAGTACTTC
CSAREGSGGDYEQYF
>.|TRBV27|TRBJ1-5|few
TGTGCCAGCAGCTCAAGGAAGGGCAATCAGCCCCAGCATTTT
CASSSRKGNQPQHF
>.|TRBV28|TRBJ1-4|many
TGTGCCAGCAGTTTCCGTTCTCTTGGGACAAAACTGTTTTTT
CASSFRSLGTKLFF
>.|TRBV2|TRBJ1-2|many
TGTGCCAGCAGCGGCGCGGGGACCTATGGCTACACCTTC
CASSGAGTYGYTF
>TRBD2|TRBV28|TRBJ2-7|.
TGTGCCAGCACCCCGACTAGCGGGGGGCGCTACGAGCAGTACTTC
CASTPTSGGRYEQYF
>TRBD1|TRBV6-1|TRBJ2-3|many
TGTGCCAGCAGTGGGGGCACAGGGGATGCAGATACGCAGTATTTT
CASSGGTGDADTQYF
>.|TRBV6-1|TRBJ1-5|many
TGTGCCAGCAGTGAACCAGGGGAGGGTCAGCCCCAGCATTTT
CASSEPGEGQPQHF
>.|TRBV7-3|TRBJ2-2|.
TGTGCCAGCAGCTTAGCCGAGGTCACCGGGGAGCTGTTTTTT
CASSLAEVTGELFF
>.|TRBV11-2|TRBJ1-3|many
TGTGCCAGCAGCCCCCTTACGACGAGGGGAAACTTAAACACCATATATTTT
CASSPLTTRGNLNTIYF
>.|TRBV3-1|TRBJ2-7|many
TGTGCCAGCAGCCTAGGGTGGAACGAGCAGTACTTC
CASSLGWNEQYF
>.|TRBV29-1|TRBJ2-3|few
TGCAGCGTTGAATTCGGGATAGGGGATACGCAGTATTTT
CSVEFGIGDTQYF
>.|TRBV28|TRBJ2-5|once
TGTGCCAGCAGTTTCAGTTGGACAGGGGAGCAGCGGGAGGGCCCGGAGACCCAGTACTTC
CASSFSWTGEQREGPETQYF
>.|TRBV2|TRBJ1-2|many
TGTGCCAGCAGTGAAGCGCAGGGAAACTATGGCTACACCTTC
CASSEAQGNYGYTF
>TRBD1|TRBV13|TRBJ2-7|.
TGTGCCACCCGAGACAGGGTCTCCTACGAGCAGTACTTC
CATRDRVSYEQYF
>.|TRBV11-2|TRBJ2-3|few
TGTGCCAGCAGCCCCGATGGCGAAACCACAGATACGCAGTATTTT
CASSPDGETTDTQYF
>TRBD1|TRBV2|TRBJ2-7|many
TGTGCCAGCAGTGTAGGACAGGGTACCTACGAGCAGTACTTC
CASSVGQGTYEQYF
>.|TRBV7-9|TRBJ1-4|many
TGTGCCAGCAGCCCGGTGGGTGAGGCGGGTGAAAAACTGTTTTTT
CASSPVGEAGEKLFF
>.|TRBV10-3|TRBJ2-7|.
TGTGCCATCAGTGGAGATATAGCGGCGGTGAGGGAGCAGTACTTC
CAISGDIAAVREQYF
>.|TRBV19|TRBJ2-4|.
TGTGCCAGTAGTATAGAGGCCAAAAACATTCAGTACTTC
CASSIEAKNIQYF
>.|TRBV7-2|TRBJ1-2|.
TGTGCCAGCAGCTTAGAGATAGGGGGTAACTATGGCTACACCTTC
CASSLEIGGNYGYTF
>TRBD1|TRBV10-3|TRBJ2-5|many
TGTGCCATCAGTGAGGACAGGGGGGGGGAGACCCAGTACTTC
CAISEDRGGETQYF
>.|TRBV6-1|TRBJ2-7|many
TGTGCCAGCAAGAACTACGAGCAGTACTTC
CASKNYEQYF
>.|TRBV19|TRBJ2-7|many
TGTGCCAGTAGTATTGGCATGGAGTCCTACGAGCAGTACTTC
CASSIGMESYEQYF
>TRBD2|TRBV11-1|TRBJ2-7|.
TGTGCCAGCAGCTTAATAGGGACTAGTTCCTACGAGCAGTACTTC
CASSLIGTSSYEQYF
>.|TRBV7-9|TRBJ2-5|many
TGTGCCAGCAGTTCTGGACATTATTACCAAGAGACCCAGTACTTC
CASSSGHYYQETQYF
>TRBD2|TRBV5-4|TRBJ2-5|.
TGTGCCAGCAGCCCCCGACTAGCGGGATCACAAGAGACCCAGTACTTC
CASSPRLAGSQETQYF
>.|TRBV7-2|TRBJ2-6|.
TGTGCCAGCAGCTTAGTGCGGGACGCTTCTGGGGCCAACGTCCTGACTTTC
CASSLVRDASGANVLTF
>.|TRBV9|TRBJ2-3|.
TGTGCCAGCAGCGTTCGGACAGATACGCAGTATTTT
CASSVRTDTQYF
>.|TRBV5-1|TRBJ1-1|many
TGCGCCAGCAGTGTCGGACAGACGTTCACTGAAGCTTTCTTT
CASSVGQTFTEAFF
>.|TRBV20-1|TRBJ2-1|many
TGCAGCGCCCCCCTGCGGGCTCCCGGCTATGAGCAGTTCTTC
CSAPLRAPGYEQFF
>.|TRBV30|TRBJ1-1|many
TGTGCCTGGAGTTTGGGGGGGACCACTGAAGCTTTCTTT
CAWSLGGTTEAFF
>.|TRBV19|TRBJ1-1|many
TGTGCCAGTAGTTACCAACCGAACACTGAAGCTTTCTTT
CASSYQPNTEAFF
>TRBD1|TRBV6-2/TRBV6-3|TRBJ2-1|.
TGTGCCAGCAGTTACTCCCCGACAGGGGGCTGGAATGAGCAGTTCTTC
CASSYSPTGGWNEQFF
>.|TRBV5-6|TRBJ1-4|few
TGTGCCAGCAGCTTGGCCGGATCGGGGAAACTGTTTTTT
CASSLAGSGKLFF
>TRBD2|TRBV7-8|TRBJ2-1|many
TGTGCCAGCAGCCCCAGAAGGACTAGCGGGAGTAGTGAGCAGTTCTTC
CASSPRRTSGSSEQFF
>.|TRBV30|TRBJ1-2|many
TGTGCCTGGACGGACGAGGGAGGCTACACCTTC
CAWTDEGGYTF
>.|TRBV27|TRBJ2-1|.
TGTGCCAGCAGTTTCGACTTGAATGAGCAGTTCTTC
CASSFDLNEQFF
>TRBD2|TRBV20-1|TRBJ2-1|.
TGCAGTGCCCCGACTAGCGGGACGTACTACAATGAGCAGTTCTTC
CSAPTSGTYYNEQFF
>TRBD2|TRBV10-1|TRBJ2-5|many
TGCGCCAGCAGTGATAGCGGGAGTTGGGAGACCCAGTACTTC
CASSDSGSWETQYF
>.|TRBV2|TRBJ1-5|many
TGTGCCAGCGGGCAGAACCATCAGCCCCAGCATTTT
CASGQNHQPQHF
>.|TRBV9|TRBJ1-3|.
TGTGCCAGCAGCGTGGCGGAGTTGAGTGGAAACACCATATATTTT
CASSVAELSGNTIYF